This TCR beta chain was observed in a study of early T cells in non-severe SARS-CoV-2 infection. Per germline, CDR1 SGHTS and CDR2 YDEGEE. There are 16 residues in the CDR3. V lost 1 base and J 3 bases, leaving 17 bases between the germline ends. TCRdb ran MiXCR on the 5' RACE reads and lists one entry per CDR3 protein. Here the sample spans roughly 70,000 distinct CDR3 sequences, 18% being singletons. The source was whole blood, collected at baseline. This clonotype originated in an adult who was a healthcare worker with PCR-confirmed SARS-CoV-2 infection or an uninfected control (not recorded which). This chain uses TRBV5-8 with TRBJ2-7; TRBD1 might be the D (5 bases). The CDR3 sequence is CASSLLARARNYEQYF. In DNA form, the CDR3 reads TGTGCCAGCAGCTTGTTAGCCAGGGCCAGGAACTACGAGCAGTACTTC.